Listed here are 6 T cell receptor beta chains from one sample, sequenced in a study of blood T cell repertoires in COVID-19 (dated by TCRdb to about 2020). Libraries were built with the immunoSEQ multiplex PCR assay. Imported from immuneACCESS, the table was reduced by TCRdb to in-frame sequences with V and J called. These copies leave out some clones; in studies compared against another copy, an unresolved V gene accounts for under half, and the cause of the remainder is not known. The sample contains some 370,000 clones, nearly 90% of them found a single time. Around 6.3% of the sample belongs to the ten largest clones. Sequenced material: peripheral blood. The receptor source for this set is a man younger than 35 with active or convalescent COVID-19.

This clone is termed medium-sized. The chain carries TRBV4-2 and TRBJ2-7; 8 nucleotides match TRBD1. V was pared by 0 bases and J by 4 bases, with 11 bases of the junction left unmatched. The germline V gene has CDR1 LGHNA and CDR2 YNFKEQ. The CDR3 extends over 17 amino acids. The CDR3 reads CASSQDLSRTGLYEQYF. CDR3 bases: TGTGCCAGCAGCCAAGATCTAAGCCGGACAGGGTTGTACGAGCAGTACTTC.

A single count supports this clone. The rearrangement links TRBV4-2 to TRBJ2-7; D gene ambiguous. The CDR3 contains 15 residues. The ends were cut back, 0 bases at V and 1 base at J, with 10 bases in the middle. Germline assignment: CDR1 LGHNA and CDR2 YNFKEQ. This chain's CDR3 is CASSQDTAASYEQYF. As DNA, the CDR3 is TGTGCCAGCAGCCAAGATACAGCCGCATCCTACGAGCAGTACTTC.

This clone was found a few times. The V call is TRBV7-2, the J call TRBJ1-3; D remains unclear. The CDR3 spans 16 residues. V was trimmed by 1 base and J by 0 bases, leaving 10 bases between them. Germline CDR1 and CDR2: SGHTA and FQGNSA. CDR3 residues: CASSLVQSHSGNTIYF. The CDR3 region has the DNA TGTGCCAGCAGCTTAGTCCAGTCGCACTCTGGAAACACCATATATTTT.

The rearrangement uses TRBV3-1 (or the pseudogene TRBV3-2) and TRBJ1-4, with D possibly TRBD1 on 5 matching bases. CDR1 is LGHDT, CDR2 YNNKEL, per germline (reference sequence). The CDR3 spans 15 residues. Deletions cut 0 bases from V and 10 bases from J, with 15 bases between. Written as DNA, the CDR3 is TGTGCCAGCAGCCAAGATGGATGGGGCGGGGGAAAACTGTTTTTT. This encodes CASSQDGWGGGKLFF.

The chain couples TRBV7-9 to TRBJ1-2, with TRBD1 as a possible D gene (6 bases). Germline V gene data show CDR1 as SEHNR and CDR2 as FQNEAQ (reference sequence). This CDR3 has 15 residues. V was shortened by 1 base and J by 7 bases, with 16 bases between the two germline ends. Here the CDR3 reads CASSLVGTRSSGYTF. Here the CDR3 DNA reads TGTGCCAGCAGCTTAGTGGGGACACGTTCGTCTGGCTACACCTTC.

V usage is TRBV7-9 and J usage is TRBJ2-5; D is perhaps TRBD2 (5 bases). Germline V gene data show CDR1 as SEHNR and CDR2 as FQNEAQ (reference sequence). Trimming left V 4 bases short and J 4 bases short, with 13 bases between. This CDR3 spans 14 amino acids. CDR3 bases: TGTGCCAGCAGCTCTCGCGGGTCGGGAGAGACCCAGTACTTC. It encodes CASSSRGSGETQYF. The full variable domain, with the rest looked up from reference TRBV7-9 and TRBJ2-5, is DTGVSQNPRHKITKRGQNVTFRCDPISEHNRLYWYRQTLGQGPEFLTYFQNEAQLEKSRLLSDRFSAERPKGSFSTLEIQRTEQGDSAMYLCASSSRGSGETQYFGPGTRLLVL.